This paragraph reports one T cell receptor (beta chain). Its cognate antigen has yet to be identified. The record has no base qualities; no much larger clone is one base away. The intended sense of this specimen's treatment or condition label: in vitro stimulation with specific CMV peptide epitopes to enrich CMV-specific T cells. Sequencing was carried out with an Illumina HiSeq 1500. Starting from the raw public reads, TCRdb applied fastp trimming at Q25, assembled clones with MiXCR and retained in-frame beta chains. CDR3 protein duplicates are merged, each entry listing the most common genes and DNA. This sample lists around 500,000 distinct CDR3 sequences; roughly 46% were detected once. Together, the top ten hold about 39% of the sample. These data originate in a study of T cell repertoires in cytomegalovirus infection (dated by TCRdb to between 2018 and 2020). Describing the broader study: Peptide stimulations targeted recently identified HLA-C-restricted CMV epitopes, whose presentation resists viral immunomodulation, together with well-studied HLA-B-restricted epitopes. Donor HLA type was relevant to the analysis, because carriage of CMV infection together with the matching HLA type was indicated by public TCR beta signatures.

The investigation overall reported the following: In the ex vivo response, HLA-C-restricted CMV-specific TCR beta clonotypes were dominant, and in two of eight donors the single most frequent clonotype came from this HLA-C-restricted group. Carriers of CMV infection plus the relevant HLA type were discriminated by the cumulative frequency of public TCR beta family members in the study cohort and in an independent roughly 340-donor cohort.

The sequenced sample was cultured PBMCs, obtained from culture after CMV antigen stimulation. The TCR was taken from a human donor in good health (CMV status not recorded). Some clones in this sample may be carry-over from other donors' samples.

The DNA reads as follows: TGTGCCAGCAGTTCGCCGGCTTGGTATAACAATGAGCAGTTCTTC. The resulting protein is CASSSPAWYNNEQFF. The chain uses TRBV27 and TRBJ2-1; no confident D gene assignment can be made. V sheds 4 bases and J sheds 5 bases, leaving 15 bases between their ends. Counted from cysteine to phenylalanine, this CDR3 has 15 amino acids. The read is trimmed to its CDR3 DNA, 45 bases read in frame from base 1. CDR1 and CDR2 (MNHEY, SMNVEV) derive from the germline V gene (reference sequence).